This T cell receptor (beta chain) was identified during a study of cytomegalovirus exposure and HLA in healthy donors. The PCR ran on 60 Vbeta and 13 Jbeta primers. The method was immunoSEQ multiplex PCR; TCRdb's version includes in-frame clones alone and lacks a portion of them. Of 70,000 to 85,000 clones in the sample, over 70% were seen once. Comment on this clone: Its matching antigen is unknown.

Study-level results: Many donors shared some public TCRs, even though most TCR sequences were rare. Investigators reported approximately 150 TCR beta chains as tied to cytomegalovirus.

Trimming cost V 4 bases and J 1 base; bases outside gene matches: 18. Per germline, CDR1 SGDLS and CDR2 YYNGEE. The CDR3 runs 21 residues. This chain connects TRBV9 to TRBJ2-2; 11 bases agree with TRBD2. This TCR was recovered from a man between 40 and 49 years old in good health and CMV-seropositive. The sequencing input was PBMCs. CDR3 in DNA: TGTGCCAGCAGCCCAACGGGGTGGCTAGCGGGGGGCTATAGGAACACCGGGGAGCTGTTTTTT. Translating gives CASSPTGWLAGGYRNTGELFF.